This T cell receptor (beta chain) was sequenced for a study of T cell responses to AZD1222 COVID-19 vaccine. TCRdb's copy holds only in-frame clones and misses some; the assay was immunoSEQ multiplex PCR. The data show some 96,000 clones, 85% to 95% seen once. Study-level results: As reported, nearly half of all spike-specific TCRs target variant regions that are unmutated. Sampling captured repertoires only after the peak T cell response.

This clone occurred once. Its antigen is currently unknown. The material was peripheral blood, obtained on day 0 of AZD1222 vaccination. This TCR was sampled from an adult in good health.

The CDR3 loop reads CASRWSPYNEQFF. CDR3 nucleotides: TGTGCCAGCAGGTGGAGTCCCTACAATGAGCAGTTCTTC. V gene TRBV2 combines with J gene TRBJ2-1, with D unresolved. The CDR3 contains 13 residues. From germline, CDR1 is SNHLY and CDR2 FYNNEI. Trimming removed 6 bases from V and 2 bases from J, with 8 bases in between.